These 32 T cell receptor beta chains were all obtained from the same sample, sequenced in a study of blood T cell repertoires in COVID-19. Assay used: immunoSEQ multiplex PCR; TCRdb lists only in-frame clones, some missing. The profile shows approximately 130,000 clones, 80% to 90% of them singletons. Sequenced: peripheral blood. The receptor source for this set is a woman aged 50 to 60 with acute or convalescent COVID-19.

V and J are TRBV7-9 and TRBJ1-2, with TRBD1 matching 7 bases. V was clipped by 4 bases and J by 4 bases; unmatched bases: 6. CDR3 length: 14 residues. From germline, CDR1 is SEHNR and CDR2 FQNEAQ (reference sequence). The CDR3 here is CASSSHRDSYGYTF. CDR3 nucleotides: TGTGCCAGCAGCTCCCACCGGGACAGCTATGGCTACACCTTC.

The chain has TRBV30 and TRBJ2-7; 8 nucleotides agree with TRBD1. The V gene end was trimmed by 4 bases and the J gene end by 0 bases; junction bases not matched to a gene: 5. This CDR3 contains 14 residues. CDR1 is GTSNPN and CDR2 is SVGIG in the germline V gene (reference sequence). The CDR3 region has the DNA TGTGCCTGGAAAGGGGACAGGTACTCCTACGAGCAGTACTTC. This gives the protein CAWKGDRYSYEQYF.

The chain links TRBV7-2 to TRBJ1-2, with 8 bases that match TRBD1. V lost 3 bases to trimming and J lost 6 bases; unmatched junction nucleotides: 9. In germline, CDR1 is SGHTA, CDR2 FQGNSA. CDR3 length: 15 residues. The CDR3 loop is CASSLALQGGNGYTF. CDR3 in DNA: TGTGCCAGCAGCTTGGCCTTACAGGGGGGCAATGGCTACACCTTC.

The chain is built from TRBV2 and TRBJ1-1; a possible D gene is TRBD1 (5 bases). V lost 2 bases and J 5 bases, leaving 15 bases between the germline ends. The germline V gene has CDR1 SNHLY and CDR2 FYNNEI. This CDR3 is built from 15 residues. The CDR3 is CASSELGGLSTEAFF. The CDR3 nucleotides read TGTGCCAGCAGTGAATTGGGGGGACTATCTACTGAAGCTTTCTTT.

The chain's CDR3 is CASSSLQGSGEQYF. The CDR3 nucleotides are TGTGCCAGCAGCTCCTTACAGGGTAGTGGCGAGCAGTACTTC. This chain connects TRBV7-2 to TRBJ2-7; D perhaps matches TRBD1 (6 bases). Per the germline V gene, CDR1 is SGHTA and CDR2 is FQGNSA. The CDR3 has 14 residues. The V end lost 4 bases, the J end lost 6 bases, and 16 bases lay between the germline ends.

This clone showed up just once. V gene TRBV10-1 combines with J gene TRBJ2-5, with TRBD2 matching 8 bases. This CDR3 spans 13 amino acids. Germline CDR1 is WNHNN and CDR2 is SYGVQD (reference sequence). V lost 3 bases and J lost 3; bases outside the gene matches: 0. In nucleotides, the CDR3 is TGCGCCAGCAGTGAACTAGCGGAAGAGACCCAGTACTTC. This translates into CASSELAEETQYF.

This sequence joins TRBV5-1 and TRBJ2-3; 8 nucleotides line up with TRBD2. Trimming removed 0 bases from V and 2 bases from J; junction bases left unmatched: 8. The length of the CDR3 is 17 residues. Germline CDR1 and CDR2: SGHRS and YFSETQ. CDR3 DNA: TGCGCCAGCAGCTTGGAAGCGGGGGCGGGTTACACAGATACGCAGTATTTT. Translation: CASSLEAGAGYTDTQYF.

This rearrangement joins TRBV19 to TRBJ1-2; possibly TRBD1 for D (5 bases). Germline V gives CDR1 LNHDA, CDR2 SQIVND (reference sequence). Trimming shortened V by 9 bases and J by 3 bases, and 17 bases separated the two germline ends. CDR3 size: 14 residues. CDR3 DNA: TGTGCCAGCAGCCACCCACAGGAGTACTATGGCTACACCTTC. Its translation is CASSHPQEYYGYTF.

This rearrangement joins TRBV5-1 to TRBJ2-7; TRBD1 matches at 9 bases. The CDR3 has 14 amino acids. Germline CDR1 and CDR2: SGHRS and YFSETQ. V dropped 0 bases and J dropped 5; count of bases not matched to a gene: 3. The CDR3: CASSLGQGGNEQYF. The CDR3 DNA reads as TGCGCCAGCAGCTTGGGACAGGGGGGGAACGAGCAGTACTTC. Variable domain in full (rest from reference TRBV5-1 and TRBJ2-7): KAGVTQTPRYLIKTRGQQVTLSCSPISGHRSVSWYQQTPGQGLQFLFEYFSETQRNKGNFPGRFSGRQFSNSRSEMNVSTLELGDSALYLCASSLGQGGNEQYFGPGTRLTVT.

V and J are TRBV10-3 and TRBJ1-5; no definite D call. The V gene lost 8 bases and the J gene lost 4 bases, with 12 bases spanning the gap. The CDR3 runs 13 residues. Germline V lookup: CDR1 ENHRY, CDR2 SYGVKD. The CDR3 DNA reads TGTGCCATCGCGGGAGATAATAATCAGCCCCAGCATTTT. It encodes CAIAGDNNQPQHF.

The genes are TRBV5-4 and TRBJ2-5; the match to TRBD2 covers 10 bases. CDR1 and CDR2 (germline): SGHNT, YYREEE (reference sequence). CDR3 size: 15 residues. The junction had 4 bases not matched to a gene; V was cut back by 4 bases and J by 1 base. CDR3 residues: CASSLGTSAQETQYF. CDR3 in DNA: TGTGCCAGCAGCCTCGGGACTAGCGCCCAAGAGACCCAGTACTTC.

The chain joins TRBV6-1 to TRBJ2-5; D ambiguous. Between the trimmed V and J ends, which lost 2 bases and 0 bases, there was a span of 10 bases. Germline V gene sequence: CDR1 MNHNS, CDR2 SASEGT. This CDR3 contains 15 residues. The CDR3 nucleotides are TGTGCCAGCAGTGAAAGCTACAGATACCAAGAGACCCAGTACTTC. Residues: CASSESYRYQETQYF.

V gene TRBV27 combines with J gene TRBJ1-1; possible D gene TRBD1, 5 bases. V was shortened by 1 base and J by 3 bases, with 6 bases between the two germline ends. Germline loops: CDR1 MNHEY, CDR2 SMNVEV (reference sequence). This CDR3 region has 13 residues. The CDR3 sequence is CASSLWGDTEAFF. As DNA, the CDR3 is TGTGCCAGCAGTTTATGGGGGGACACTGAAGCTTTCTTT.

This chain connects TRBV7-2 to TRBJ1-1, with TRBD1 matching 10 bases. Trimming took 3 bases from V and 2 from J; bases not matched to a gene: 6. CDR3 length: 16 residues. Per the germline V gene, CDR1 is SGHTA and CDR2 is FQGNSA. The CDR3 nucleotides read TGTGCCAGCAGCTTTTGGACAGGGGGGATAAACACTGAAGCTTTCTTT. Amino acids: CASSFWTGGINTEAFF.

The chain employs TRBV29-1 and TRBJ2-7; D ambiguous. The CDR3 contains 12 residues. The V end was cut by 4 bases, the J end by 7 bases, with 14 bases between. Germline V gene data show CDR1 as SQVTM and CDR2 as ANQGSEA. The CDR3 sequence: CSVVVRPGEQYF. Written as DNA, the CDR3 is TGCAGCGTTGTAGTTCGCCCCGGTGAGCAGTACTTC.

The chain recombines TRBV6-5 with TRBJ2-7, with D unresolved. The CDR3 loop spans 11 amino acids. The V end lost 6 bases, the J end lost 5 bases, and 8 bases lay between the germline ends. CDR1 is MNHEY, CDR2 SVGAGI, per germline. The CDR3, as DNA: TGTGCCAGCAGGGCCGTCAACGAGCAGTACTTC. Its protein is CASRAVNEQYF.

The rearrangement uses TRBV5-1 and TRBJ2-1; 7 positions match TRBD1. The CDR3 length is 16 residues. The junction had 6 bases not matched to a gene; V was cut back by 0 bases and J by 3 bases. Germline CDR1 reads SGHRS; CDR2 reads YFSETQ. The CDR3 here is CASSLEGTDNYNEQFF. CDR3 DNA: TGCGCCAGCAGCTTGGAGGGGACAGATAACTACAATGAGCAGTTCTTC.

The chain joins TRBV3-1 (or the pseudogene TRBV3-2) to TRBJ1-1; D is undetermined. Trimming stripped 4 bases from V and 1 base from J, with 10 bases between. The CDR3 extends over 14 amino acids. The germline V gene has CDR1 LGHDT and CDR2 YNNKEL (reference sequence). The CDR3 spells CASSLSPGNTEAFF. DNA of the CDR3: TGTGCCAGCAGCCTTTCGCCGGGGAACACTGAAGCTTTCTTT.

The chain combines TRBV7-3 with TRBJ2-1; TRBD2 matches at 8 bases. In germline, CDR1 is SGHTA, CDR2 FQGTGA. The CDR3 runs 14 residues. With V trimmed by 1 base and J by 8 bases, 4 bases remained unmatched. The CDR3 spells CASSLNLAGDEQFF. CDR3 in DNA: TGTGCCAGCAGCTTAAACCTAGCGGGCGATGAGCAGTTCTTC.

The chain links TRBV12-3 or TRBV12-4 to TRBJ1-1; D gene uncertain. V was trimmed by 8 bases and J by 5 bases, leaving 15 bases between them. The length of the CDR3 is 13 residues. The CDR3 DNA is TGTGCCAGCGTTATAGAGGGAGTAACTGAAGCTTTCTTT. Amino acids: CASVIEGVTEAFF.

The CDR3 region is CASSVDRGDNSPLHF. The CDR3 nucleotides are TGTGCCAGCAGCGTCGACAGGGGTGATAATTCACCCCTCCACTTT. The J gene is TRBJ1-6, the V gene TRBV7-3; 8 bases agree with TRBD1. Germline loops: CDR1 SGHTA, CDR2 FQGTGA. J gave up 5 bases and V 5 bases, and 5 bases lay outside the gene matches. The CDR3 loop spans 15 amino acids.

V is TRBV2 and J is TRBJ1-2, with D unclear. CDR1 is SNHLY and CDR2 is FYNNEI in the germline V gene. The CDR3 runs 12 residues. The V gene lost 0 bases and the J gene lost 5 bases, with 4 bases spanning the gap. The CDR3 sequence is CASSEARYGYTF. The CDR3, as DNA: TGTGCCAGCAGTGAAGCGCGGTATGGCTACACCTTC. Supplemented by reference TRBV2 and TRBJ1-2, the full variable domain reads EPEVTQTPSHQVTQMGQEVILRCVPISNHLYFYWYRQILGQKVEFLVSFYNNEISEKSEIFDDQFSVERPDGSNFTLKIRSTKLEDSAMYFCASSEARYGYTFGSGTRLTVV.

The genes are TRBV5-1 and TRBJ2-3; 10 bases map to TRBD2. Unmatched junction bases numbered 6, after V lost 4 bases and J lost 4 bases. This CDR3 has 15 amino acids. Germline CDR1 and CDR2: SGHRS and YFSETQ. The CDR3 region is CASSPGTSVPDTQYF. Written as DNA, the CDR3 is TGCGCCAGCAGCCCCGGGACTAGCGTACCAGATACGCAGTATTTT. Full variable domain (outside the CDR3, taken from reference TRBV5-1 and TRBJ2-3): KAGVTQTPRYLIKTRGQQVTLSCSPISGHRSVSWYQQTPGQGLQFLFEYFSETQRNKGNFPGRFSGRQFSNSRSEMNVSTLELGDSALYLCASSPGTSVPDTQYFGPGTRLTVL.

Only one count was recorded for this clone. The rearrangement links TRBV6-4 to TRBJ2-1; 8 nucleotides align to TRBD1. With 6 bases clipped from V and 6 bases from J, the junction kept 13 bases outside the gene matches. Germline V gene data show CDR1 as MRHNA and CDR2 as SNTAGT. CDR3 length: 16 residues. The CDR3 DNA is TGTGCCAGCAGCCAATCGGGGCAGGGGGCAGGCAATGAGCAGTTCTTC. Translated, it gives CASSQSGQGAGNEQFF.

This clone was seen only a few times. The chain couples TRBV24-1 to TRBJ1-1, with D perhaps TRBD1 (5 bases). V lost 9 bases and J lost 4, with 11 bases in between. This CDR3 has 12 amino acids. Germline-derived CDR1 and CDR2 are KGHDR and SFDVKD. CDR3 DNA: TGTGCCACCGGGGACGGGGGCACTGAAGCTTTCTTT. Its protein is CATGDGGTEAFF.

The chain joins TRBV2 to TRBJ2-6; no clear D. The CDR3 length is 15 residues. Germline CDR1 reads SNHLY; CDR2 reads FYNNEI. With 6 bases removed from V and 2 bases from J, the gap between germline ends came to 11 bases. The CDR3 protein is CASSRGWAGANVLTF. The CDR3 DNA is TGTGCCAGCAGCCGCGGATGGGCTGGGGCCAACGTCCTGACTTTC. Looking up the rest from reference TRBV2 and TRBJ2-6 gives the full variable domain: EPEVTQTPSHQVTQMGQEVILRCVPISNHLYFYWYRQILGQKVEFLVSFYNNEISEKSEIFDDQFSVERPDGSNFTLKIRSTKLEDSAMYFCASSRGWAGANVLTFGAGSRLTVL.

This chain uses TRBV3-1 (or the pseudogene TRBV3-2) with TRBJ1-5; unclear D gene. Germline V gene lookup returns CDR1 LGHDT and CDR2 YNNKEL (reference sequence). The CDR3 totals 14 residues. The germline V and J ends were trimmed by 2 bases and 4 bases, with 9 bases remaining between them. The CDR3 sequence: CASSQRGGNQPQHF. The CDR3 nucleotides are TGTGCCAGCAGCCAACGTGGAGGAAATCAGCCCCAGCATTTT.

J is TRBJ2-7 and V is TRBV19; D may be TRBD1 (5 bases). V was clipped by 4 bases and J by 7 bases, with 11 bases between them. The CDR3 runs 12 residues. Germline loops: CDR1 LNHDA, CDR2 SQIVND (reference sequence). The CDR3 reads CASSTPGYEQYF. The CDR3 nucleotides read TGTGCCAGTAGTACGCCAGGGTATGAGCAGTACTTC.

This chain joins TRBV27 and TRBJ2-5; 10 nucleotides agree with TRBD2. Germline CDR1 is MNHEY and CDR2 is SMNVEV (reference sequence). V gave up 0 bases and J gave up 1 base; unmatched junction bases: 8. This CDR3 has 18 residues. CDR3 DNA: TGTGCCAGCAGTTTATCTCGCGGGAAGCGGGGGGGCCAAGAGACCCAGTACTTC. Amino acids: CASSLSRGKRGGQETQYF.

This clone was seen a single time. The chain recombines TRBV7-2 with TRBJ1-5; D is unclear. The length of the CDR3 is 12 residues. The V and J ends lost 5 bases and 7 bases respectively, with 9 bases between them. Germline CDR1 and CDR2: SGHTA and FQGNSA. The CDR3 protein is CASSRVEQPQHF. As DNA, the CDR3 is TGTGCCAGCAGCCGTGTTGAGCAGCCCCAGCATTTT.

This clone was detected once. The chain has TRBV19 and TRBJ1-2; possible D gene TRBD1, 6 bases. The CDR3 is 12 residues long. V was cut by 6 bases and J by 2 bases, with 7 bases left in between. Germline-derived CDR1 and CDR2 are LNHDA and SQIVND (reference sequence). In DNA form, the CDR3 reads TGTGCCAGTAGGGGGGCAAACTATGGCTACACCTTC. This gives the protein CASRGANYGYTF.

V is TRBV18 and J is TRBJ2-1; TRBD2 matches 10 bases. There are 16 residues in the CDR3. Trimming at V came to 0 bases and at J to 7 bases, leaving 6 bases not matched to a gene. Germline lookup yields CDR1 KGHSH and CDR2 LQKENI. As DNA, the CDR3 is TGTGCCAGCTCACCACCGTATAGCGGGAGGAATAATGAGCAGTTCTTC. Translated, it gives CASSPPYSGRNNEQFF.